These 11 T cell receptor beta chains share one sample of origin, sequenced in a study of T cell repertoires in cytomegalovirus infection. The antigens these receptors bind are not known. One entry per CDR3 protein results from TCRdb running MiXCR on the reads. The sample shows roughly 68,000 distinct CDR3 sequences, 20% to 25% of them seen only once. Source material: PBMCs, sequenced either directly or after in vitro stimulation (not recorded which). Receptor source: a human donor in good health (CMV status not recorded). Some clones in this sample may be carry-over from other donors' samples.

This clonotype was detected only a few times. This chain links TRBV29-1 with TRBJ2-1; possibly TRBD2 for D (6 bases). This CDR3 contains 16 residues. Germline V gene lookup returns CDR1 SQVTM and CDR2 ANQGSEA. Trimming stripped 4 bases from V and 0 bases from J, with 16 bases between. The CDR3 protein is CSVASIAAGSYNEQFF. The CDR3 DNA reads TGCAGCGTTGCTTCCATAGCGGCCGGCTCCTACAATGAGCAGTTCTTC.

Ten or more counts support this clonotype. V gene TRBV4-1 combines with J gene TRBJ2-1; D is uncertain. Germline CDR1 MGHRA, CDR2 YSYEKL. V lost 7 bases and J 7 bases, leaving 17 bases between the germline ends. The CDR3 is made up of 14 amino acids. For the CDR3, the DNA is TGCGCCAGCACCCCTAGGCTAGGAGAGAATGAGCAGTTCTTC. Translation: CASTPRLGENEQFF.

This clonotype was observed a few times. The chain has TRBV7-8 and TRBJ2-1; 8 bases align to TRBD1. The junction had 1 base not matched to a gene; V was cut back by 6 bases and J by 3 bases. CDR3 size: 13 residues. The germline gives CDR1 SGHVS, CDR2 FQNEAQ. CDR3 bases: TGTGCCAGCAGGGGACAGGTCTACAATGAGCAGTTCTTC. Encoded protein: CASRGQVYNEQFF.

In its sample, this clonotype was seen many times. The chain uses TRBV12-3 or TRBV12-4 and TRBJ1-5; possibly TRBD1 for D (6 bases). V gave up 3 bases and J gave up 1 base, with 13 bases separating them. The CDR3 loop spans 16 amino acids. In nucleotides, the CDR3 is TGTGCCAGCAGTTTTGCGTCAGGGGTAAGCAATCAGCCCCAGCATTTT. Its protein is CASSFASGVSNQPQHF.

This clonotype was observed a handful of times. This chain joins TRBV12-3 or TRBV12-4 and TRBJ1-5; TRBD1 matches at 7 bases. CDR3 length equals 13 residues. The V segment lost 8 bases and the J segment 2 bases; nucleotides outside the gene matches: 3. The CDR3 loop reads CASRGTGNQPQHF. Written as DNA, the CDR3 is TGTGCCAGCCGGGGGACAGGCAATCAGCCCCAGCATTTT.

This clonotype was seen many times. The chain joins TRBV6-1 to TRBJ1-5; D is unresolved. The CDR3 totals 12 residues. Germline V gene data show CDR1 as MNHNS and CDR2 as SASEGT. Trimming stripped 4 bases from V and 10 bases from J, with 11 bases between. The CDR3 loop reads CASSALTGPQHF. The DNA for the CDR3 is TGTGCCAGCAGTGCCCTGACGGGTCCCCAGCATTTT.

A few counts support this clonotype. The chain couples TRBV23-1 to TRBJ1-1; 7 bases are a match to TRBD1. TRBV23-1 is an ORF; its function is uncertain. The CDR3 contains 17 residues. The junction had 11 bases not matched to a gene; V was cut back by 3 bases and J by 1 base. The CDR3 sequence is CASSQLPWTGPNTEAFF. The CDR3 DNA reads TGCGCCAGCAGTCAGCTTCCTTGGACAGGCCCGAACACTGAAGCTTTCTTT.

This chain uses TRBV7-2 with TRBJ2-1; TRBD2 might be the D (5 bases). Trimming left V 7 bases short and J 8 bases short, with 15 bases between. The CDR3 sequence is 13 residues long. Germline V gene sequence: CDR1 SGHTA, CDR2 FQGNSA. The chain's CDR3 is CASTFFSRDEQFF. The CDR3 bases are TGTGCCAGCACATTTTTTTCGAGGGATGAGCAGTTCTTC.

The chain is built from TRBV4-2 and TRBJ2-3, with 9 bases aligning to TRBD2. The CDR3 spans 20 residues. Germline V CDR1 and CDR2: LGHNA, YNFKEQ. V was clipped by 0 bases and J by 2 bases; unmatched bases: 15. This CDR3 reads CASSQDAGGPGDFHTDTQYF. For the CDR3, the DNA is TGTGCCAGCAGCCAAGATGCGGGAGGGCCGGGGGATTTCCACACAGATACGCAGTATTTT.

This clonotype occurred a few times. This chain connects TRBV20-1 to TRBJ2-5; TRBD2 might be the D (6 bases). Germline V lookup: CDR1 DFQATT, CDR2 SNEGSKA (reference sequence). The CDR3 contains 14 residues. V lost 7 bases and J lost 5, with 20 bases in between. The CDR3 DNA reads TGCAGTGTCCAGTTAGCGGTTACGGGGGAGACCCAGTACTTC. It yields the protein CSVQLAVTGETQYF.

Points on this clonotype: This clone may be a read error of a much larger clone one base away. V is TRBV7-2 and J is TRBJ2-1, with D unresolved. CDR3 length: 13 residues. From germline, CDR1 is SGHTA and CDR2 FQGNSA. The CDR3: CASTGFSYNEQSF. CDR3 in DNA: TGTGCCAGCACTGGTTTCTCCTACAATGAGCAGTCCTTC.